The present T cell receptor beta chain was sequenced within a study of blood T cell repertoires in COVID-19. There are 13 residues in the CDR3. The V end lost 2 bases, the J end lost 6 bases, and 13 bases lay between the germline ends. The V gene's germline CDR1 is GTSNPN and CDR2 SVGIG (reference sequence). Repertoires were generated with immunoSEQ multiplex PCR, while TCRdb's copy carries only in-frame clones and drops some. The table shows under 250,000 clones, with 83% occurring only once. The clonotype originates from a human donor in a cohort sampled during active COVID-19. This chain uses TRBV30 with TRBJ1-2; TRBD1 might be the D (5 bases). The sample taken for sequencing was peripheral blood. The CDR3 sequence: CAWSLGRADGYTF. The CDR3, as DNA: TGTGCCTGGAGTTTGGGCAGGGCAGATGGCTACACCTTC.